These 18 T cell receptor beta chains were all obtained from the same sample, sequenced in a study of blood T cell repertoires in COVID-19. Measured with immunoSEQ multiplex PCR; TCRdb has only the in-frame clones, and not every one. In the table there are 200,000 to 250,000 clones, roughly four fifths of which are singletons. Input material: peripheral blood. These receptors were taken from an elderly woman with COVID-19, enrolled during active disease.

Turning to this clone: An end of the junction does not agree with germline; a read error may underlie this. The same CDR3 can be traced to other DNA sequences in this sample. The V and J genes are TRBV10-3 and TRBJ2-7; the D is unclear. Germline CDR1 ENHRY, CDR2 SYGVKD. The CDR3 totals 13 residues. CDR3 sequence: CAISESLYYEQYF. The DNA of the CDR3 is TGTGCCATCAGTGAGTCACTTTACTACGAGCAATACTTC.

The chain is built from TRBV5-6 and TRBJ2-2; a weak D match, TRBD2 (5 bases). Per germline, CDR1 SGHDT and CDR2 YYEEEE. V dropped 4 bases and J dropped 4 bases, with 11 bases sitting between them. The length of the CDR3 is 14 residues. CDR3 DNA: TGTGCCAGCAGCAGCGGATACTTCACCGGGGAGCTGTTTTTT. Its translation: CASSSGYFTGELFF.

The chain employs TRBV19 and TRBJ2-1; 8 bases line up with TRBD2. Germline V gene lookup returns CDR1 LNHDA and CDR2 SQIVND (reference sequence). With V trimmed by 3 bases and J by 10 bases, 8 bases remained unmatched. This CDR3 is 14 amino acids long. For the CDR3, the DNA is TGTGCCAGTAGTATGGGCCCCCGCGGGGGGGAGCAGTTCTTC. Protein: CASSMGPRGGEQFF. The variable domain in full, completed from reference TRBV19 and TRBJ2-1, reads DGGITQSPKYLFRKEGQNVTLSCEQNLNHDAMYWYRQDPGQGLRLIYYSQIVNDFQKGDIAEGYSVSREKKESFPLTVTSAQKNPTAFYLCASSMGPRGGEQFFGPGTRLTVL.

Remarks on this clone: Additional DNA sequences in this sample encode the identical CDR3. The J gene is TRBJ1-1, the V gene TRBV6-5; perhaps TRBD1 as D (6 bases). V lost 2 bases and J 1 base, leaving 8 bases between the germline ends. Germline V lookup: CDR1 MNHEY, CDR2 SVGAGI. This CDR3 region has 14 residues. CDR3 in amino acids: CASSYNRANTEAFF. The CDR3 nucleotides are TGTGCCAGCAGTTACAACAGGGCGAACACTGAAGCTTTCTTT.

This chain links TRBV23-1 with TRBJ2-2; perhaps TRBD1 as D (5 bases). TRBV23-1 is an open reading frame, and its role is uncertain. The CDR3 consists of 15 residues. The V gene lost 1 base and the J gene lost 7 bases, with 13 bases spanning the gap. The CDR3 reads CASSQWKGLIGELFF. The CDR3 nucleotides read TGCGCCAGCAGTCAATGGAAGGGGCTGATCGGGGAGCTGTTTTTT.

This clone occurred once. V is TRBV5-1 and J is TRBJ1-6, with D perhaps matching TRBD1 (6 bases). Germline lookup yields CDR1 SGHRS and CDR2 YFSETQ. The V end was cut by 2 bases, the J end by 0 bases, with 15 bases between. The CDR3 consists of 18 residues. In nucleotides, the CDR3 is TGCGCCAGCAGCTTAAGGACAGATCCCTACTCCTATAATTCACCCCTCCACTTT. Its protein product is CASSLRTDPYSYNSPLHF. Complete variable domain (other parts from reference TRBV5-1 and TRBJ1-6): KAGVTQTPRYLIKTRGQQVTLSCSPISGHRSVSWYQQTPGQGLQFLFEYFSETQRNKGNFPGRFSGRQFSNSRSEMNVSTLELGDSALYLCASSLRTDPYSYNSPLHFGNGTRLTVT.

The chain carries TRBV11-2 and TRBJ1-1; D gene ambiguous. Germline loops: CDR1 SGHAT, CDR2 FQNNGV. The V end was cut by 1 base, the J end by 1 base, with 10 bases between. There are 15 residues in the CDR3. The CDR3 reads CASSLGALRNTEAFF. CDR3 in DNA: TGTGCCAGCAGCTTAGGAGCGCTACGGAACACTGAAGCTTTCTTT.

This chain joins TRBV19 and TRBJ1-2, with D maybe TRBD1 (6 bases). This CDR3 contains 13 residues. Germline V gives CDR1 LNHDA, CDR2 SQIVND (reference sequence). Trimming removed 6 bases from V and 1 base from J, with 9 bases in between. The CDR3: CASRPDSNYGYTF. In DNA form, the CDR3 reads TGTGCCAGTAGACCGGACAGTAACTATGGCTACACCTTC.

The CDR3 sequence: CSAETTVSGNTIYF. CDR3 bases: TGCAGCGCCGAGACGACAGTTTCTGGAAACACCATATATTTT. The chain uses TRBV29-1 and TRBJ1-3; tentative D call: TRBD1 (5 bases). The germline CDR1 and CDR2 sequences are SQVTM and ANQGSEA. The CDR3 totals 14 residues. V was cut by 7 bases and J by 1 base, with 14 bases left in between. Using reference TRBV29-1 and TRBJ1-3 for the parts outside the CDR3, the full variable domain is SAVISQKPSRDICQRGTSLTIQCQVDSQVTMMFWYRQQPGQSLTLIATANQGSEATYESGFVIDKFPISRPNLTFSTLTVSNMSPEDSSIYLCSAETTVSGNTIYFGEGSWLTVV.

This chain links TRBV9 with TRBJ2-2, with a tentative D call TRBD2 (5 bases). The CDR3 contains 16 residues. Germline loops: CDR1 SGDLS, CDR2 YYNGEE. V dropped 4 bases and J dropped 2 bases, with 15 bases sitting between them. CDR3 in amino acids: CASSPRTGYNTGELFF. In DNA form, the CDR3 reads TGTGCCAGCAGCCCCAGGACGGGGTATAACACCGGGGAGCTGTTTTTT.

The chain has TRBV9 and TRBJ2-3, with 10 positions matching TRBD2. This CDR3 spans 20 amino acids. Per germline, CDR1 SGDLS and CDR2 YYNGEE. The junction had 18 bases not matched to a gene; V was cut back by 0 bases and J by 5 bases. This CDR3 is CASSVGPVGSGRAEGDTQYF. DNA of the CDR3: TGTGCCAGCAGCGTAGGTCCCGTCGGCAGCGGGAGGGCCGAAGGAGATACGCAGTATTTT.

The V call is TRBV27, the J call TRBJ2-7; TRBD1 matches at 7 bases. The CDR3 has 15 amino acids. The V gene's germline CDR1 is MNHEY and CDR2 SMNVEV (reference sequence). V was pared by 7 bases and J by 4 bases, with 13 bases of the junction left unmatched. In DNA form, the CDR3 reads TGTGCCAGCACGTCAACAGGGGCCCTCTCGTACGAGCAGTACTTC. This translates into CASTSTGALSYEQYF.

The chain uses TRBV29-1 and TRBJ2-7, with 8 bases fitting TRBD1. CDR1 SQVTM and CDR2 ANQGSEA come from the germline V gene. This CDR3 has 12 amino acids. Losses at the gene ends were 7 bases for V and 3 bases for J; bases not matched to a gene: 5. CDR3 protein: CSAGDRFYEQYF. CDR3 nucleotides: TGCAGCGCTGGGGACAGGTTCTACGAGCAGTACTTC.

The chain links TRBV7-2 to TRBJ2-2, with 8 bases aligning to TRBD2. The length of the CDR3 is 15 residues. Germline V gene data show CDR1 as SGHTA and CDR2 as FQGNSA. With V trimmed by 3 bases and J by 4 bases, 4 bases remained unmatched. The CDR3 sequence is CASSFGGGITGELFF. The CDR3 bases are TGTGCCAGCAGCTTCGGCGGGGGGATCACCGGGGAGCTGTTTTTT.

The J gene is TRBJ2-5, the V gene TRBV7-2; possibly TRBD2 for D (6 bases). The V end was cut by 1 base, the J end by 4 bases, with 16 bases between. The CDR3 has 16 amino acids. Per germline, CDR1 SGHTA and CDR2 FQGNSA. The DNA of the CDR3 is TGTGCCAGCAGCTTAGGGAGCGCGGGAAGGGGAGAGACCCAGTACTTC. It yields the protein CASSLGSAGRGETQYF.

The J gene is TRBJ2-7, the V gene TRBV29-1; 7 nucleotides agree with TRBD2. The V gene's germline CDR1 is SQVTM and CDR2 ANQGSEA. The trim removed 8 bases at V and 5 bases at J, leaving 18 bases unmatched. The CDR3 has 15 amino acids. Here the CDR3 DNA reads TGCAGCCCCACCCCGGGGCGGGAGTTTCGGAACGAGCAGTACTTC. Protein product: CSPTPGREFRNEQYF.

The chain joins TRBV28 to TRBJ1-3; TRBD1 matches at 7 bases. The V and J ends lost 4 bases and 7 bases, in that order; junction bases with no gene match: 16. This CDR3 has 17 amino acids. The germline gives CDR1 MDHEN, CDR2 SYDVKM. The CDR3 protein is CASSSAPGTVSGNTIYF. In nucleotides, the CDR3 is TGTGCCAGCAGTTCGGCCCCAGGGACAGTGAGTGGGAACACCATATATTTT.

CDR3 amino acids: CASSVVLAENEQFF. CDR3 DNA: TGTGCCAGCAGCGTAGTACTAGCGGAAAATGAGCAGTTCTTC. The V gene is TRBV9, the J gene TRBJ2-1; TRBD2 matches 8 bases. The CDR3 consists of 14 residues. Germline V gene lookup returns CDR1 SGDLS and CDR2 YYNGEE. V was pared by 0 bases and J by 7 bases, with 3 bases of the junction left unmatched.